The rows below give T cell receptor beta chains drawn from one sample of a study of cytomegalovirus exposure and HLA in healthy donors. Clones were sequenced by immunoSEQ multiplex PCR, and TCRdb holds only the in-frame ones, with some missing. The sample includes 55,000 to 80,000 clones, 95% seen only once; the top ten take more than 6.5%. Sample: PBMCs. The receptors stem from a woman aged 18-29 years in good health and CMV-seropositive. Each CDR3 is given with its conserved first and last residue. A D gene is named only where the DNA matches it firmly. Clone size is shown for a subset of rows, as once, few, many or a class of expanded clone.

v_call: TRBV29-1; clone_size: .; d_call: TRBD1; j_call: TRBJ2-1; cdr3_nt: TGCAGCGTTGAAGGCAGGGGGCTTATATGGGCCTACAATGAGCAGTTCTTC; cdr3_aa: CSVEGRGLIWAYNEQFF
v_call: TRBV5-1; clone_size: .; d_call: TRBD1; j_call: TRBJ1-5; cdr3_nt: TGCGCCAGCAGCACGGGACAGGAGGGTGGCAATCAGCCCCAGCATTTT; cdr3_aa: CASSTGQEGGNQPQHF
v_call: TRBV10-3; clone_size: .; d_call: .; j_call: TRBJ2-7; cdr3_nt: TGTGCCATCAGCCTCCCACAGGGGCGATATGGCGGGTCCCAAGAGGGGGGTACCTACGAGCAGTACTTC; cdr3_aa: CAISLPQGRYGGSQEGGTYEQYF
v_call: TRBV9; clone_size: .; d_call: TRBD1; j_call: TRBJ2-1; cdr3_nt: TGTGCCAGCAGTGCGGACAGGTGGGGTATTTTGGGCAATGAGCAGTTCTTC; cdr3_aa: CASSADRWGILGNEQFF
v_call: TRBV7-3; clone_size: few; d_call: TRBD2; j_call: TRBJ2-5; cdr3_nt: TGTGCCAGCAGCCAGGGACTAGCTGAAGCAGAGACCCAGTACTTC; cdr3_aa: CASSQGLAEAETQYF
v_call: TRBV2; clone_size: .; d_call: .; j_call: TRBJ2-5; cdr3_nt: TGTGCCAGCAGTGACCAGGCAGAGACCCAGTACTTC; cdr3_aa: CASSDQAETQYF
v_call: TRBV7-8; clone_size: .; d_call: .; j_call: TRBJ1-1; cdr3_nt: TGTGCCAGCAGCTTAGAAGGGGTTACTGAAGCTTTCTTT; cdr3_aa: CASSLEGVTEAFF
v_call: TRBV7-3; clone_size: .; d_call: .; j_call: TRBJ2-2; cdr3_nt: TGTGCCAGCAGCTTAATGGGGCGCACCGGGGAGCTGTTTTTT; cdr3_aa: CASSLMGRTGELFF
v_call: TRBV5-4; clone_size: few; d_call: TRBD2; j_call: TRBJ2-1; cdr3_nt: TGTGCCAGCAGTCTTTCCGCGGGAGGAGGATACAATGAGCAGTTCTTC; cdr3_aa: CASSLSAGGGYNEQFF
v_call: TRBV18; clone_size: .; d_call: TRBD1; j_call: TRBJ1-1; cdr3_nt: TGTGCCAGCTCACCCTTGGGGACAGGATTGACTGAAGCTTTCTTT; cdr3_aa: CASSPLGTGLTEAFF
v_call: TRBV7-9; clone_size: .; d_call: .; j_call: TRBJ1-5; cdr3_nt: TGTGCCAGCAGCCGGATGGGGACAAATCAGCCCCAGCATTTT; cdr3_aa: CASSRMGTNQPQHF
v_call: TRBV4-1; clone_size: .; d_call: TRBD1; j_call: TRBJ1-1; cdr3_nt: TGCGCCAGCAGCCGACCGGGACAGGACACTGAAGCTTTCTTT; cdr3_aa: CASSRPGQDTEAFF
v_call: TRBV7-9; clone_size: .; d_call: .; j_call: TRBJ1-2; cdr3_nt: TGTGCCAGCATACCCCAAGAACGGGTTGGCTACACCTTC; cdr3_aa: CASIPQERVGYTF
v_call: TRBV6-6; clone_size: .; d_call: .; j_call: TRBJ1-1; cdr3_nt: TGTGCCAGCAGCGTCAGCCTACAGTCTGAAGCTTTCTTT; cdr3_aa: CASSVSLQSEAFF
v_call: TRBV7-9; clone_size: .; d_call: TRBD1; j_call: TRBJ2-1; cdr3_nt: TGTGCCAGCAGCCGACCGGGACAGGGCATGTTCTTC; cdr3_aa: CASSRPGQGMFF